The T cell receptor (beta chain) under discussion was sequenced for a study of graft-versus-host responses after intestinal transplantation. Looking at the study overall: In this cohort, recipients had multivisceral, liver-intestinal, or isolated intestinal transplants. Notes on the study in general: GvH clones occurred in recipient marrow; some first appeared in ileum or blood. Early post-transplant HvG declines tracked with peak circulating GvH clone levels. Clonal ratios of graft-versus-host to host-versus-graft in allografts were high for patients exhibiting graft-donor T cell macrochimerism.

Concerning this clone: The antigen remains unidentified.

The data were produced by immunoSEQ multiplex PCR, yet TCRdb's version contains in-frame clones alone and is incomplete. The table lists 90,000 to 150,000 clones, 80% to 95% of them singletons. Germline V lookup: CDR1 MGHDK, CDR2 SYGVNS. V lost 3 bases and J lost 4; bases outside the gene matches: 2. The CDR3 runs to 14 residues. The V and J genes are TRBV25-1 and TRBJ2-3, with 9 bases aligning to TRBD2. The source was unstimulated CD4+ T cells sorted from spleen or lymph node cells, collected before intestinal transplant. The receptor was isolated from a human donor who received an intestinal transplant. Here the CDR3 reads CASSESGGPDTQYF. CDR3 coding DNA: TGTGCCAGCAGTGAGAGCGGGGGGCCAGATACGCAGTATTTT.